Reported below is one T cell receptor beta chain. The sample is drawn from a study of blood T cells in healthy people across ages. A J-beta primer mix and a sample-barcoded 5' primer were used in a second PCR of roughly 6 to 12 cycles. From the 5' RACE reads, TCRdb called clonotypes with MiXCR, one entry per CDR3 protein. Of hundreds of thousands of distinct CDR3 sequences listed, about 62% are singletons. This CDR3 has 17 residues. Germline V gene data show CDR1 as DFQATT and CDR2 as SNEGSKA (reference sequence). V lost 6 bases to trimming and J lost 5 bases; unmatched junction nucleotides: 16. J is TRBJ2-1 and V is TRBV20-1; the match to TRBD1 covers 10 bases. The receptor comes from a man aged 25-40 years in good health. Sample: blood. The CDR3 here is CSAALPPLGTGDNEQFF. DNA for the CDR3: TGCAGTGCGGCCCTCCCGCCCCTTGGGACAGGGGACAATGAGCAGTTCTTC.